This TCR beta chain stems from a study of identical twins. Study-wide points: Compared with models, monozygotic twins showed more out-of-frame TCR alpha sharing.

TCRdb used MiXCR to reprocess the 5' RACE reads, holding one entry per CDR3 protein. The sample comprises about 150,000 distinct CDR3 sequences, under 4.5% of which are singletons, and 8% to 8.5% rests with the top ten. The germline V and J ends were trimmed by 9 bases and 9 bases, with 24 bases remaining between them. Germline assignment: CDR1 ENHRY and CDR2 SYGVKD. There are 15 residues in the CDR3. This clonotype showed up many times. Its antigen is unidentified. The V gene is TRBV10-3, the J gene TRBJ2-1, with D tentatively TRBD1 or TRBD2 (5 bases each). The sequencing input was memory T cells sorted from blood. The TCR sequence derives from a man between 18 and 35 years old in good health. Here the CDR3 reads CAITTGGRAMGEQFF. CDR3 DNA sequence: TGTGCCATAACGACTGGGGGTCGTGCTATGGGTGAGCAGTTCTTC.